Listed below are T cell receptor beta chains from one sample, sequenced in a study of cytomegalovirus exposure and HLA in healthy donors. Assay: immunoSEQ multiplex PCR; the TCRdb copy retains only in-frame clones and omits some. Of about 120,000 clones detected, around 80% appear once; the ten largest clones hold roughly 2.5%. Sequencing was done on a sample of PBMCs. These receptors came from a middle-aged woman in good health and CMV-seropositive. Each CDR3 is given with its conserved first and last residue. Fields, in order: J gene, V gene, D gene, clone size, CDR3 protein, CDR3 DNA. A D gene is named only where the DNA matches it firmly. Clone sizes are given selectively: once, few, many, or a class where the clone is expanded.

TRBJ2-2 TRBV5-1 TRBD1 . CASSVAGGNTGELFF TGCGCCAGCAGCGTAGCAGGGGGAAACACCGGGGAGCTGTTTTTT
TRBJ1-6 TRBV29-1 . . CSVRGGYNSPLHF TGCAGCGTGCGCGGGGGCTATAATTCACCCCTCCACTTT
TRBJ1-2 TRBV28 . . CASTGAGTEYGYTF TGTGCCAGCACCGGAGCGGGGACGGAATATGGCTACACCTTC
TRBJ1-2 TRBV6-5 . . CASSPLINYGYTF TGTGCCAGCAGTCCGTTAATTAACTATGGCTACACCTTC
TRBJ2-1 TRBV7-9 . . CASSLTRLVNEQFF TGTGCCAGCAGCTTAACTCGACTAGTAAATGAGCAGTTCTTC
TRBJ1-5 TRBV30 . . CAWGGGGNQPQHF TGTGCCTGGGGCGGGGGGGGCAATCAGCCCCAGCATTTT
TRBJ2-7 TRBV6-6 TRBD2 . CASSYVAGGSYEQYF TGTGCCAGCAGTTACGTAGCGGGAGGATCCTACGAGCAGTACTTC
TRBJ1-6 TRBV19 TRBD1 . CATHNGDRGLSPLHF TGTGCCACCCACAATGGAGACAGGGGGTTGTCACCCCTCCACTTT
TRBJ2-3 TRBV5-1 TRBD2 . CASSPSGTSDTDTQYF TGCGCCAGCAGTCCATCCGGGACTAGCGACACAGATACGCAGTATTTT
TRBJ2-5 TRBV6-5 . . CASSYGGLTQYF TGTGCCAGCAGTTATGGAGGGTTAACCCAGTACTTC
TRBJ1-1 TRBV5-1 . . CASSLASGGNTEAFF TGCGCCAGCAGCTTGGCCTCGGGGGGGAACACTGAAGCTTTCTTT
TRBJ2-3 TRBV19 TRBD2 . CATKRSELAGKDTQYF TGTGCCACCAAACGCTCCGAACTAGCGGGGAAAGATACGCAGTATTTT
TRBJ2-1 TRBV7-9 TRBD2 . CASSLDGGGNEQFF TGTGCCAGCAGCTTAGATGGGGGGGGGAATGAGCAGTTCTTC
TRBJ2-7 TRBV6-5 . . CASSYGQSYEQYF TGTGCCAGCAGTTACGGCCAGTCCTACGAGCAGTACTTC
TRBJ2-1 TRBV5-1 TRBD1 . CASSEDRAYNEQFF TGCGCCAGCAGCGAGGACAGGGCCTACAATGAGCAGTTCTTC
TRBJ2-5 TRBV12-5 TRBD2 . CASGLVRTSGGAETQYF TGTGCTAGTGGTTTGGTTCGGACTAGCGGGGGGGCCGAGACCCAGTACTTC
TRBJ2-3 TRBV7-2 TRBD2 few CASSSHAGGGADTQYF TGTGCCAGCAGCTCCCACGCGGGAGGTGGGGCGGATACGCAGTATTTT
TRBJ1-2 TRBV13 TRBD1 . CASSSRDRVDDGYTF TGTGCCAGCAGCTCCCGGGACAGGGTGGATGATGGCTACACCTTC
TRBJ2-7 TRBV4-3 TRBD1 . CASSQDQGVYEQYF TGCGCCAGCAGCCAAGACCAGGGGGTCTACGAGCAGTACTTC
TRBJ1-6 TRBV27 TRBD1 . CASSLGVDRGRQSPLHF TGTGCCAGCAGTTTAGGGGTTGACAGGGGGCGACAATCACCCCTCCACTTT
TRBJ2-7 TRBV19 TRBD2 few CASSGRTSGDLSYEQYF TGTGCCAGTAGTGGCCGGACTAGCGGGGACCTCTCCTACGAGCAGTACTTC
TRBJ1-2 TRBV5-1 TRBD1 . CASSSGTDYGYTF TGCGCCAGCAGCTCCGGGACAGACTATGGCTACACCTTC
TRBJ2-7 TRBV5-1 TRBD2 . CASSSGLAGGYEQYF TGCGCCAGCAGCTCAGGACTAGCGGGAGGCTACGAGCAGTACTTC
TRBJ2-1 TRBV9 . . CASSLQGWLNEQFF TGTGCCAGCAGCCTCCAGGGGTGGCTCAATGAGCAGTTCTTC
TRBJ2-2 TRBV29-1 TRBD2 . CSVVSGSAYGMNTGELFF TGCAGCGTTGTAAGCGGGAGTGCGTACGGCATGAACACCGGGGAGCTGTTTTTT
TRBJ1-2 TRBV30 TRBD1 . CAWSPRDRGFYGYTF TGTGCCTGGAGCCCCCGGGACAGGGGATTCTATGGCTACACCTTC
TRBJ1-2 TRBV19 TRBD1 . CASSTTTGALYGYTF TGTGCCAGTAGTACGACGACAGGGGCACTCTATGGCTACACCTTC
TRBJ2-2 TRBV29-1 TRBD1 . CSVEGQGARTGELFF TGCAGCGTTGAAGGGCAGGGGGCAAGGACCGGGGAGCTGTTTTTT
TRBJ2-2 TRBV9 TRBD1 . CASSVEGGQTGELFF TGTGCCAGCAGCGTAGAAGGGGGCCAGACCGGGGAGCTGTTTTTT
TRBJ1-6 TRBV9 TRBD1 . CASSAGQTNSPLHF TGTGCCAGCAGCGCGGGACAGACTAATTCACCCCTCCACTTT
TRBJ2-3 TRBV9 TRBD2 few CASSAGSGGTDTQYF TGTGCCAGCAGCGCGGGATCGGGGGGGACAGATACGCAGTATTTT
TRBJ1-1 TRBV7-3 . . CASSLTPGGNTEAFF TGTGCCAGCAGCTTAACGCCGGGGGGGAACACTGAAGCTTTCTTT
TRBJ2-2 TRBV6-6 TRBD2 . CASRGTSGRTGELFF TGTGCCAGCAGAGGGACTAGCGGGAGGACCGGGGAGCTGTTTTTT
TRBJ1-3 TRBV9 . . CASSVEGQRRSGNTIYF TGTGCCAGCAGCGTAGAAGGACAGCGACGCTCTGGAAACACCATATATTTT
TRBJ1-4 TRBV7-9 TRBD1 once CASSLGDRATNEKLFF TGTGCCAGCAGCTTAGGGGACAGGGCAACTAATGAAAAACTGTTTTTT
TRBJ2-1 TRBV2 . . CASSEDVWGHEQFF TGTGCCAGCAGTGAAGACGTATGGGGCCATGAGCAGTTCTTC
TRBJ2-7 TRBV7-3 TRBD2 . CASSLRTSGRYEQYF TGTGCCAGCAGCCTCCGGACTAGCGGGAGGTACGAGCAGTACTTC
TRBJ2-2 TRBV6-6 TRBD2 . CASSYGLAGRTGELFF TGTGCCAGCAGTTACGGACTAGCGGGACGGACCGGGGAGCTGTTTTTT
TRBJ1-4 TRBV30 . . CAWSVPSLNATNEKLFF TGTGCCTGGAGTGTACCCTCCCTAAATGCAACTAATGAAAAACTGTTTTTT
TRBJ1-6 TRBV27 TRBD1 once CASSAPGQGNSPLHF TGTGCCAGCAGCGCTCCGGGACAGGGTAATTCACCCCTCCACTTT
TRBJ2-7 TRBV6-5 TRBD1 . CASSRGQGTDEQYF TGTGCCAGCAGCAGGGGACAGGGCACCGACGAGCAGTACTTC
TRBJ1-1 TRBV7-3 . many CASSLDRNTEAFF TGTGCCAGCAGCTTAGACAGGAACACTGAAGCTTTCTTT
TRBJ2-7 TRBV19 . . CASSIGGNNYEQYF TGTGCCAGTAGTATAGGAGGGAACAACTACGAGCAGTACTTC
TRBJ2-5 TRBV4-2 . few CASSQDGQGEETQYF TGTGCCAGCAGCCAAGATGGGCAGGGTGAAGAGACCCAGTACTTC
TRBJ1-5 TRBV2 TRBD1 . CASRAGTGGYQPQHF TGTGCCAGCAGGGCCGGGACAGGGGGCTATCAGCCCCAGCATTTT